This T cell receptor beta chain was recovered during a study of T cell responses to AZD1222 COVID-19 vaccine. Study-level results: The donor cohort was predominantly white British with a female majority, and clonal diversity may have been underestimated. Seropositive at baseline were only 5 or 6 AZD1222 recipients.

Profiling relied on immunoSEQ multiplex PCR, and the TCRdb table lists in-frame clones only, not all of them. The repertoire holds 35,000 to 50,000 clones, approximately 89% seen once, with roughly 25% in the top ten. The CDR3 has 13 residues. Looked up from germline, CDR1 is MGHRA and CDR2 is YSYEKL. The V gene lost 0 bases and the J gene lost 3 bases, with 5 bases spanning the gap. As for this clone: Its antigen remains unknown.

The TCR comes from an adult who received the AZD1222 COVID-19 vaccine. Sequences were derived from peripheral blood, sampled 28 days after the second AZD1222 dose. The chain links TRBV4-1 to TRBJ1-2; D gene ambiguous. CDR3: CASSQDGHYGYTF. CDR3 DNA: TGCGCCAGCAGCCAAGATGGACACTATGGCTACACCTTC.